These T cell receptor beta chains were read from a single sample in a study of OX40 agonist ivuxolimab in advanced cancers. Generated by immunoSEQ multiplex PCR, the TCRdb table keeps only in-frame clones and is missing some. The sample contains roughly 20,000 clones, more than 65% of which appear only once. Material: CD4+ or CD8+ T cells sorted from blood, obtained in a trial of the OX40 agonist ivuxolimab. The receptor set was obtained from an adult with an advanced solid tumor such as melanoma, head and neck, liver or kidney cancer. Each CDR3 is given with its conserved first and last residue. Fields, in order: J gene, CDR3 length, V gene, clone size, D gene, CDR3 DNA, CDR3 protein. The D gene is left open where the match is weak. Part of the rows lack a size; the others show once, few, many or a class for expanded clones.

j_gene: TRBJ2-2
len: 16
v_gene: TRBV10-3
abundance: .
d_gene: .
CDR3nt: TGTGCCATCAGTGATACAGGGAGAACCCAAGCCGGGGAGCTGTTTTTT
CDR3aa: CAISDTGRTQAGELFF

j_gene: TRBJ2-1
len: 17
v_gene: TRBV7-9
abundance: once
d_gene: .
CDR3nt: TGTGCCAGCAGCCCCGCTGGAAGGCTAGCGAGCTACAATGAGCAGTTCTTC
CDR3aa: CASSPAGRLASYNEQFF

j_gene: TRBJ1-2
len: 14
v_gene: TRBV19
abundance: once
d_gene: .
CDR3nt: TGTGCCAGTAGTAACCAGGACAGTAACTATGGCTACACCTTC
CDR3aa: CASSNQDSNYGYTF

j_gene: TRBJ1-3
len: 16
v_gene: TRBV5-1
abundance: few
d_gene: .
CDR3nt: TGCGCCAGCAGCTATAAAGGGGACACCTCTGGAAACACCATATATTTT
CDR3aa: CASSYKGDTSGNTIYF

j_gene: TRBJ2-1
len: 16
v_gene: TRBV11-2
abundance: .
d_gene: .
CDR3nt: TGTGCCAGCAGCTTAGCTGACCCGCGGTTTTACAATGAGCAGTTCTTC
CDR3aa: CASSLADPRFYNEQFF

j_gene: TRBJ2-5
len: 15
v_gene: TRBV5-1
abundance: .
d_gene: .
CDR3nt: TGCGCCAGCAGCTTGGTTGGTGGGAACCAAGAGACCCAGTACTTC
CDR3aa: CASSLVGGNQETQYF

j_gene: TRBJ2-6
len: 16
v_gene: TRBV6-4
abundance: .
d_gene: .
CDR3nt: TGTGCCAGCAGTGACGGACGCTACTCTGGGGCCAACGTCCTGACTTTC
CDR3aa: CASSDGRYSGANVLTF

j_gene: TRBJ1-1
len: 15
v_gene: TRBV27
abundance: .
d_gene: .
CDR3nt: TGTGCCAGCAGCTTTACAGGGCCCGCAGGTGCTGAAGCTTTCTTT
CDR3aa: CASSFTGPAGAEAFF

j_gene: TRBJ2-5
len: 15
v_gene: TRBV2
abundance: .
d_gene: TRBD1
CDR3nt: TGTGCCAGCAGCGTCGACAGGGGGCGCCGGGAGACCCAGTACTTC
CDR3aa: CASSVDRGRRETQYF

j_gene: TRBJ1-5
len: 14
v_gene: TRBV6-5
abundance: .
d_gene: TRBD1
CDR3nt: TGTGCCAGGATGACCGGACAGGGGGGCTGGCCCCAGCATTTT
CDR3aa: CARMTGQGGWPQHF

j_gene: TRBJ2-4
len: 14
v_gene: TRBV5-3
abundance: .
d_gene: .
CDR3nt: TGTGCCAGAAGCCGATTACTAGCCAAAAACATTCAGTACTTC
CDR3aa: CARSRLLAKNIQYF

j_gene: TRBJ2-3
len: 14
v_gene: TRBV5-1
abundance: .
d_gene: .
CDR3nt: TGCGCCAGCAGCTTGGACTCTAGCACAGATACGCAGTATTTT
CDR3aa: CASSLDSSTDTQYF

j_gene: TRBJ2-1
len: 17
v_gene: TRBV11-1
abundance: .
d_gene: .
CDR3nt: TGTGCCAGCAGCTTAGCGAAGGTTAGTCCGGACTACAATGAGCAGTTCTTC
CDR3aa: CASSLAKVSPDYNEQFF

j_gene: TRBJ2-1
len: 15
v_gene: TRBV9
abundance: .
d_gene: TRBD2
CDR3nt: TGTGCCAGCAGCGTAGGGGGACTAGACGACAATGAGCAGTTCTTC
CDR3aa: CASSVGGLDDNEQFF

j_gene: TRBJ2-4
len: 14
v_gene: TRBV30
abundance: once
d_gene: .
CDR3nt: TGTGCCTGGAGCCCAAGGGGGACCAAAAACATTCAGTACTTC
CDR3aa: CAWSPRGTKNIQYF

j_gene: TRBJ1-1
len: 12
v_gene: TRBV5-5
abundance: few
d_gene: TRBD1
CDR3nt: TGTGCCAGCAGTGGGACAGGGGGTGAAGCTTTCTTT
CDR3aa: CASSGTGGEAFF

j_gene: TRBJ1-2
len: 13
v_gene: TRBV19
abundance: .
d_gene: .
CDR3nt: TGTGCCAGTAGTATCGACGGGGCCAGTGGCTACACCTTC
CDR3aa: CASSIDGASGYTF

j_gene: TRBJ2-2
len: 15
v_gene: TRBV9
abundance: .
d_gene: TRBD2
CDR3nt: TGTGCCAGCAGCGTAGGGACTAGTAGCACCGGGGAGCTGTTTTTT
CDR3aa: CASSVGTSSTGELFF

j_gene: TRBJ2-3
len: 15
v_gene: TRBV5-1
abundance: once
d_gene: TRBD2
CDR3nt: TGCGCCAGCAAGGGGACTAGCGCCAGCACAGATACGCAGTATTTT
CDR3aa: CASKGTSASTDTQYF

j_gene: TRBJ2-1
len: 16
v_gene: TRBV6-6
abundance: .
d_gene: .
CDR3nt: TGTGCCAGCAGGACCGGTCAGGTTAACTCCTACAATGAGCAGTTCTTC
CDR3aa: CASRTGQVNSYNEQFF

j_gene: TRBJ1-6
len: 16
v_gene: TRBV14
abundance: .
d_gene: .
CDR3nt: TGTGCCAGCAGCCAAGCTGTGGGATCGGATAATTCACCCCTCCACTTT
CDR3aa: CASSQAVGSDNSPLHF

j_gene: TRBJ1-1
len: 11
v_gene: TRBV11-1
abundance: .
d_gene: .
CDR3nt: TGTGCCAGCAGCTTAGGTCCTGAAGCTTTCTTT
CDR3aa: CASSLGPEAFF

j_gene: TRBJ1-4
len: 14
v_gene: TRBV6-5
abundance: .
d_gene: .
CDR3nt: TGTGCCAGCAGTCCTGCGGGAGTCTATGAAAAACTGTTTTTT
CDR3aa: CASSPAGVYEKLFF

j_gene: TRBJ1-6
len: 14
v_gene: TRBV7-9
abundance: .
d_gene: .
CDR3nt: TGTGCCAGCAGCTTAGATCAGGGCAACTCACCCCTCCACTTT
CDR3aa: CASSLDQGNSPLHF

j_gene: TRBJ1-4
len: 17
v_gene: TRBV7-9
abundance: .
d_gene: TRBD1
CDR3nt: TGTGCCAGCAGCCCCAGACAGGGGACGGTAGCTAATGAAAAACTGTTTTTT
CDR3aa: CASSPRQGTVANEKLFF

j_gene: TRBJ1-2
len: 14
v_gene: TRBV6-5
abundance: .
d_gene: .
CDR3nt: TGTGCCAGCAGTTACGGCCCGACAGACTATGGCTACACCTTC
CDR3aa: CASSYGPTDYGYTF

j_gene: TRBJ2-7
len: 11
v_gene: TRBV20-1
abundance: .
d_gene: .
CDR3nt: TGCAGTGCTCCCAGGGGCTACGAGCAGTACTTC
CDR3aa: CSAPRGYEQYF

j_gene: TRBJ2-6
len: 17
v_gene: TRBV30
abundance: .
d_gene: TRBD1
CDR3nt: TGTGCCTGGAGCCGGGACAGGACCAGCTCTGGGGCCAACGTCCTGACTTTC
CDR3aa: CAWSRDRTSSGANVLTF

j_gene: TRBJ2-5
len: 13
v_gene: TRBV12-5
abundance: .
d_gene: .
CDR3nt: TGTGCTAGTGGCCCTTCCGGGCTAGGGACCCAGTACTTC
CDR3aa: CASGPSGLGTQYF

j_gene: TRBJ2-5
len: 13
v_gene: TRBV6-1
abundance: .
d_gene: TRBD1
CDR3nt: TGTGCCAGCACCCCGACAGGGCGAGGGACCCAGTACTTC
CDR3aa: CASTPTGRGTQYF

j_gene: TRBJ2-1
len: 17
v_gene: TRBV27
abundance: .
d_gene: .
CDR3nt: TGTGCCAGCAGCCCTGCCGTGGACCGGGCCCCAAACAATGAGCAGTTCTTC
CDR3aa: CASSPAVDRAPNNEQFF

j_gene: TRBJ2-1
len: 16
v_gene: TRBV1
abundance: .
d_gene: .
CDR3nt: TGCACCAGCAGCCAAGTGGGACTAGCGGGAGTAATTGAGCAGTTCTTC
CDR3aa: CTSSQVGLAGVIEQFF

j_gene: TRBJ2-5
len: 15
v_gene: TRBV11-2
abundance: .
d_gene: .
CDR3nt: TGTGCCAGCAGCTTAGAGTCTGCACTAAGAGAGACCCAGTACTTC
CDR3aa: CASSLESALRETQYF

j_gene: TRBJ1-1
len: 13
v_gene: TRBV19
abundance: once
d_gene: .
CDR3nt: TGTGCCAGTAGTCTTGGGCAGAACACTGAAGCTTTCTTT
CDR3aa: CASSLGQNTEAFF

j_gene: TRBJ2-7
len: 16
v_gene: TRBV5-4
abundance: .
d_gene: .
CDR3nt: TGTGCCAGCAGCTCCCTAAGCGGGACAGCAACCTACGAGCAGTACTTC
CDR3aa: CASSSLSGTATYEQYF

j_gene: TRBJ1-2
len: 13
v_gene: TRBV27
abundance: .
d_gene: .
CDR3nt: TGTGCCAGCAGTTTATCCCTAGGATATGGCTACACCTTC
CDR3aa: CASSLSLGYGYTF

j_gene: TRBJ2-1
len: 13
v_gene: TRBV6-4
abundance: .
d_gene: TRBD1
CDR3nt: TGTGCCAGCAGTGGGGACAGGGTAGGTGAGCAGTTCTTC
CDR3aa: CASSGDRVGEQFF

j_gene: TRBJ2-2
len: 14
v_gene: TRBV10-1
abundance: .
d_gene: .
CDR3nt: TGCGCCAGCAGTGAACGGACAGCCACCGGGGAGCTGTTTTTT
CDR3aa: CASSERTATGELFF

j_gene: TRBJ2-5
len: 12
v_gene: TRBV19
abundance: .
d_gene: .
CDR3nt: TGTGCCAGTCGCAGTTTCCGGGGGACCCAGTACTTC
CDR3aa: CASRSFRGTQYF

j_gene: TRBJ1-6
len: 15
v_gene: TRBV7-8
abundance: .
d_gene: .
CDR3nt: TGTGCCAGCAGCACAGGGAAAGGCTATAATTCACCCCTCCACTTT
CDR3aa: CASSTGKGYNSPLHF

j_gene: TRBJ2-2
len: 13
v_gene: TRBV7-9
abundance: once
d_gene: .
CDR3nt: TGTGCCAGCAGCTTAGAGGGGCCCGGGGAGCTGTTTTTT
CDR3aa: CASSLEGPGELFF

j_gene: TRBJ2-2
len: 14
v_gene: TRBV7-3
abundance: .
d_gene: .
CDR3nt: TGTGCCAGCAGCACTCTTTCGTCCACCGGGGAGCTGTTTTTT
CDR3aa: CASSTLSSTGELFF

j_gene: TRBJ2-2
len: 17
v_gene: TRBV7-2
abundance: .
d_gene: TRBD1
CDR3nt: TGTGCCAGCAGCTTATTAGGGACAGGGGTGGGAACCGGGGAGCTGTTTTTT
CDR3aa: CASSLLGTGVGTGELFF

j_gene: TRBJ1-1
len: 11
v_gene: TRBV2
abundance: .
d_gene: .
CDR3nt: TGTGCCAGCTTAAAAGGGGCTGAAGCTTTCTTT
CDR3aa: CASLKGAEAFF

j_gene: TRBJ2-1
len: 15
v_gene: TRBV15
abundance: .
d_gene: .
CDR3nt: TGTGCCACCAGCAGAGCGGGGCCCACTGACAATGAGCAGTTCTTC
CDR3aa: CATSRAGPTDNEQFF

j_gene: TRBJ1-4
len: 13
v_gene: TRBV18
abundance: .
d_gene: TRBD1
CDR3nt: TGTGCCAGCACCAGGGGGCTCGACGAAAAACTGTTTTTT
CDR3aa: CASTRGLDEKLFF

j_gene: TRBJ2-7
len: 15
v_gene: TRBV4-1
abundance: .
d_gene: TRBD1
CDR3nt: TGCGCCAGCAGCCCCATGGGACAGCTTTCTTATCAGCAGTACTTC
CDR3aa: CASSPMGQLSYQQYF

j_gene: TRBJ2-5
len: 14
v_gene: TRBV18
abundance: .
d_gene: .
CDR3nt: TGTGCCAGCTCACCCCTAGGGGGGGTAGAGACCCAGTACTTC
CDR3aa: CASSPLGGVETQYF

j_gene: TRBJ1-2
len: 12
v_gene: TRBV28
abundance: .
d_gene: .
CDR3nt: TGTGCCAGCAGTCCCGAGATATATGGCTACACCTTC
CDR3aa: CASSPEIYGYTF

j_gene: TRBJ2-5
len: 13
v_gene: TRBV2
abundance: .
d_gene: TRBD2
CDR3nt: TGTGCTTTCACGGCGGGAGCCCAAGAGACCCAGTACTTC
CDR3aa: CAFTAGAQETQYF

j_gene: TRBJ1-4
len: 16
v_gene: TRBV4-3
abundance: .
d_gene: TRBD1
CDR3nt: TGCGCCAGCAGCCAAGCCCAGGACAGGGGTAATGAAAAACTGTTTTTT
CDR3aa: CASSQAQDRGNEKLFF

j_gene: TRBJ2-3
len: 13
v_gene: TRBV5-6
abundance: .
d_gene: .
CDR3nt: TGTGCCAGCAGCTTAGGGAGGCCAAATACGCAGTATTTT
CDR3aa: CASSLGRPNTQYF

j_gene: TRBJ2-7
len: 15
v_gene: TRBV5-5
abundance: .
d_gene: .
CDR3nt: TGTGCCAGCAGCTCGTCATTCGGACAGTACTACGAGCAGTACTTC
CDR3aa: CASSSSFGQYYEQYF

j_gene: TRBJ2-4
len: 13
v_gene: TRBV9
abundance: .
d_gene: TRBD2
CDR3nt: TGTGCCAGCAGCGTTGCGGGAGGAAGCATTCAGTACTTC
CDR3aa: CASSVAGGSIQYF